The table lists the clone carrying this TCR beta chain with a count of one. Its antigen remains unknown. These data belong to a study of CD4+ T cells in melanoma. Findings and caveats of the study: In melanoma, neoantigen-specific CD4+ T cells reportedly differed in differentiation state.

Germline V gene lookup returns CDR1 SEHNR and CDR2 FQNEAQ (reference sequence). CDR3 length: 19 residues. Unmatched junction bases numbered 11, after V lost 5 bases and J lost 0 bases. TCRdb's table, derived via immunoSEQ multiplex PCR, lists solely in-frame clones and lacks some. The sample has about 140,000 clones; around nine tenths are singletons. The receptor was derived from a human donor with melanoma. This rearrangement joins TRBV7-9 to TRBJ1-3; 12 bases match TRBD1. CDR3 DNA: TGTGCCAGCAGCCGTTGGGGACAGGGGGCCTTACGCTCTGGAAACACCATATATTTT. Its protein product is CASSRWGQGALRSGNTIYF. The complete variable domain, with remaining parts taken from reference TRBV7-9 and TRBJ1-3, reads DTGVSQNPRHKITKRGQNVTFRCDPISEHNRLYWYRQTLGQGPEFLTYFQNEAQLEKSRLLSDRFSAERPKGSFSTLEIQRTEQGDSAMYLCASSRWGQGALRSGNTIYFGEGSWLTVV.